This TCR beta chain was identified in a study of CD8 T cells in ankylosing spondylitis (dated by TCRdb to 2015 to 2018). Describing the broader study: The study set out to find disease-linked TCR variants by profiling T cell receptor beta repertoires in ankylosing spondylitis patients and healthy donors. Samples of peripheral blood were taken, and for ankylosing spondylitis patients, synovial fluid was collected as well. The whole study cohort included over a hundred healthy donors and 20 to 30 ankylosing spondylitis patients.

Broad study findings and their caveats: The disease-linked clones were reported to be significantly enriched in matched synovial fluid samples from ankylosing spondylitis patients. Some TCR beta motif variants had previously been reported in synovial fluid and blood of reactive arthritis patients, which suggested common disease-initiation mechanisms. The disease-linked clones had a CD8+ phenotype and were found at relatively low frequencies in peripheral blood. Blood from ankylosing spondylitis patients appeared to be characterized by a TCR beta motif made up of several highly homologous amino acid variants.

Sequencing was performed on an Illumina HiSeq 2500. Quantitative 5'-RACE with molecular barcodes was used to prepare TCR beta libraries. Per the authors' processing: A new computational method, built on a probabilistic model of VDJ rearrangement, was used to identify disease-linked TCR variants. TCRdb's own reprocessing of the public reads used fastp at Q25 and MiXCR and kept productive beta chains. Merged by CDR3 protein, the rows form single entries marked with the most common genes and DNA. TCRdb, not the authors, supplied the V and J calls. This sample gives more than 150,000 distinct CDR3 sequences in total; roughly 20% of them show up just once. More than 3.5% of the sample is in the top ten clones. Turning to this clonotype: The antigen it recognizes is unknown. Base qualities are not provided; no much larger clone lies one nucleotide away.

The CDR3 goes from the cysteine to the phenylalanine over 13 residues. Only the CDR3 DNA stays, 39 bases, in frame from base 1. CDR1 SNHLY and CDR2 FYNNEI are derived from the germline V gene. The V end loses 6 bases and the J end loses 2 bases, and a stretch of 11 bases separates them. Rearrangement joined TRBV2 to TRBJ2-7, with no confident D gene call. The receptor's source is a male donor under 30 with ankylosing spondylitis or in good health (not recorded which). Donor details come from another sample of the same person, matched by shared clones. The sequenced material came from blood, either unsorted or a sorted T cell fraction (not recorded which). The nucleotide sequence is TGTGCCAGCAGCGGTACCCGAACCTACGAGCAGTACTTC. Translated, this is CASSGTRTYEQYF. Extended through the reference TRBV2 and TRBJ2-7 proteins, this CDR3 yields the full variable domain: EPEVTQTPSHQVTQMGQEVILRCVPISNHLYFYWYRQILGQKVEFLVSFYNNEISEKSEIFDDQFSVERPDGSNFTLKIRSTKLEDSAMYFCASSGTRTYEQYFGPGTRLTVT.